This T cell receptor (beta chain) was identified during a study of cytomegalovirus exposure and HLA in healthy donors. V was clipped by 4 bases and J by 6 bases, with 16 bases between them. CDR1 and CDR2 (germline): LNHDA, SQIVND (reference sequence). The CDR3 sequence is 15 residues long. Points from the study as a whole: The authors reported that TCR beta sequences could predict HLA-A and HLA-B alleles. These predictions were accurate for most subjects in the first cohort. The listing of some 170 TCR beta chains classed them as cytomegalovirus-associated.

The study ran its PCR with 60 Vbeta and 13 Jbeta primers. Per the authors' pipeline: A follow-up analysis tallied about 80 million unique TCR beta chains, roughly 11 million shared. The method was immunoSEQ multiplex PCR; TCRdb's version includes in-frame clones alone and lacks a portion of them. For V, J and clone size, that table is used; D and trimming come from the DNA. The ten most abundant clones cover 2% to 2.5% of a sample with over 45,000 clones. Turning to this clone: Its matching antigen is unknown. This specimen includes other DNA sequences encoding the same CDR3.

Sequencing was done on a sample of PBMCs. The chain combines TRBV19 with TRBJ1-5, with D possibly being TRBD1 (5 bases). This receptor was taken from a woman aged 40-49 years in good health and CMV-seronegative. In nucleotides, the CDR3 is TGTGCCAGTAGTAAACAAGCCGGGGGAAGTCAGCCCCAGCATTTT. Encoded protein: CASSKQAGGSQPQHF.